These T cell receptor beta chains were read from a single sample in a study of OX40 agonist ivuxolimab in advanced cancers. Sequencing was performed with immunoSEQ multiplex PCR; in TCRdb, only in-frame clones are kept and a portion is missing. In the table there are 60,000 to 90,000 clones, roughly nine tenths of which are singletons. The sequencing used CD4+ or CD8+ T cells sorted from blood, collected in a trial of the OX40 agonist ivuxolimab. These receptors came from an adult with an advanced solid tumor such as melanoma, head and neck, liver or kidney cancer. Both conserved end residues are part of each CDR3. A D gene is named only where the DNA matches it firmly. Clone size is stated in some rows and not others, as once, few, many or a class when expanded.

j_call d_call v_call clone_size cdr3_nt cdr3_aa
TRBJ2-1 NA TRBV7-9 once TGTGCCAGCAGCTCCCTAATGGGGAATGAGCAGTTCTTC CASSSLMGNEQFF
TRBJ1-3 TRBD1 TRBV28 NA TGTGCCAGCAGTTTATCGGCGACAGGGTTCTCTGGAAACACCATATATTTT CASSLSATGFSGNTIYF
TRBJ2-7 NA TRBV29-1 NA TGCAGCGTTGCACAGGGCACCTACGAGCAGTACTTC CSVAQGTYEQYF
TRBJ2-7 NA TRBV7-2 NA TGTGCCAGCAGCCAATATAAGTACGAGCAGTACTTC CASSQYKYEQYF
TRBJ2-2 NA TRBV9 NA TGTGCCAGCAGCGCGGGGGGGACAGTGAACACCGGGGAGCTGTTTTTT CASSAGGTVNTGELFF
TRBJ1-5 NA TRBV6-4 NA TGTGCCAGCAGCGATCTGAGGGATCAATATGTATATAGCAATCAGCCCCAGCATTTT CASSDLRDQYVYSNQPQHF
TRBJ2-3 NA TRBV18 NA TGTGCCAGTCGTCCTGGGGACATAGTTGCAGATACGCAGTATTTT CASRPGDIVADTQYF
TRBJ1-1 NA TRBV27 NA TGTGCCAGCAGGGCGGGGCAGAAGCTAAACACTGAAGCTTTCTTT CASRAGQKLNTEAFF
TRBJ2-5 NA TRBV2 NA TGTGCCAGCAGTGAAAGGCAGTCTGCCCAAGAGACCCAGTACTTC CASSERQSAQETQYF
TRBJ1-5 TRBD1 TRBV15 NA TGTGCCACCAGCAGAGATAGGGGACAGGGTAATCAGCCCCAGCATTTT CATSRDRGQGNQPQHF
TRBJ1-4 TRBD1 TRBV29-1 NA TGCAGCGTAGCTACAGGGGTTGAAAAACTGTTTTTT CSVATGVEKLFF
TRBJ1-5 TRBD1 TRBV15 NA TGTGCCACCAGCAGGGCAGGGGGGGATCAGCCCCAGCATTTT CATSRAGGDQPQHF
TRBJ1-1 TRBD1 TRBV29-1 NA TGCAGCGTTGAAGGGGGACAGGGGGGGAACACTGAAGCTTTCTTT CSVEGGQGGNTEAFF
TRBJ1-1 NA TRBV7-2 NA TGTGCCAGCAGCTTAGGCCAGGCCACTGAAGCTTTCTTT CASSLGQATEAFF
TRBJ2-1 TRBD2 TRBV5-1 NA TGCGCCAGCAGCGTACCCCTGACGGGAGGCCCTAATGAGCAGTTCTTC CASSVPLTGGPNEQFF
TRBJ2-5 NA TRBV28 NA TGTGCCACCAAACCGTATAGCGGCTCCGAACAGACCCAGTACTTC CATKPYSGSEQTQYF
TRBJ1-4 NA TRBV29-1 NA TGCAGCGTTGAAGATCGGAGAAATGAAAAACTGTTTTTT CSVEDRRNEKLFF
TRBJ1-3 NA TRBV15 NA TGTGCCACCAGCAGAGACGCCACCGTGACAGCGTCTACTGTCCGAAACACCATATATTTT CATSRDATVTASTVRNTIYF
TRBJ1-2 NA TRBV29-1 NA TGCAGCGTCTCCGGCCCCGGGAACTATGGCTACACCTTC CSVSGPGNYGYTF
TRBJ2-4 NA TRBV18 NA TGTGCCAGCTCACCGCGGTCGGACACCGACGCGGCCAAAAACATTCAGTACTTC CASSPRSDTDAAKNIQYF
TRBJ2-5 NA TRBV19 NA TGTGCCAGTAGTCTGAGGCGACAAGAGACCCAGTACTTC CASSLRRQETQYF
TRBJ2-1 TRBD1 TRBV6-9 NA TGTGCCAGCAGAAGGGGGCGACTCTCCTACAATGAGCAGTTCTTC CASRRGRLSYNEQFF
TRBJ2-7 NA TRBV10-3 NA TGTGCCATCAGTGAGTCAACAGGGTACGAGCAGTACTTC CAISESTGYEQYF
TRBJ1-6 NA TRBV9 NA TGTGCCAGCAGCGTAGGTGAGGATTCACCCCTCCACTTT CASSVGEDSPLHF
TRBJ2-4 NA TRBV18 NA TGTGCCAGCTCACCTCCAGCCGGGACACTTCAAAACATTCAGTACTTC CASSPPAGTLQNIQYF
TRBJ2-2 TRBD2 TRBV9 NA TGTGCCAGCAGCGTAAGCGGCGGGGGGACCACCGGGGAGCTGTTTTTT CASSVSGGGTTGELFF
TRBJ2-1 TRBD2 TRBV11-2 NA TGTGCCAGCAGCTTAGTCCGTCTAGCGGGAGGCCGGCTAGATAATGAGCAGTTCTTC CASSLVRLAGGRLDNEQFF
TRBJ2-1 TRBD1 TRBV6-6 NA TGTGCCAGCAGTTACTCGAGGGGGCGGGATGAGCAGTTCTTC CASSYSRGRDEQFF
TRBJ2-5 NA TRBV5-4 NA TGTGCCAGCACCTACTTCCCGGGACTCAACGACGAGACCCAGTACTTC CASTYFPGLNDETQYF
TRBJ2-3 NA TRBV1 once TGCACCAGCAACGACGAGACTCGACTAGGCCCAGATACGCAGTATTTT CTSNDETRLGPDTQYF
TRBJ1-2 NA TRBV28 NA TGTGCCAGCATCCCGGGGAAAAACTATGGCTACACCTTC CASIPGKNYGYTF
TRBJ2-7 TRBD1 TRBV4-1 NA TGCGCCAGCAGCCAAACAACGGGACAGAGCTCCTACGAGCAGTACTTC CASSQTTGQSSYEQYF
TRBJ2-5 NA TRBV7-2 NA TGTGCCAGCAGCTTTGGTAGGGGCGAGACCCAGTACTTC CASSFGRGETQYF
TRBJ2-1 TRBD2 TRBV4-1 NA TGCGCCAGCAGCACCCTTCGACTAGCGGGAGGGAGTGAGCAGTTCTTC CASSTLRLAGGSEQFF
TRBJ1-6 NA TRBV9 NA TGTGCCAGCAGCGTAGTTGAGGCCGAGACTCGACTTGATAATTCACCCCTCCACTTT CASSVVEAETRLDNSPLHF
TRBJ2-3 TRBD2 TRBV6-4 NA TGTGCCAGCAGTGACTCGACCGGGGGGGGCACAGATACGCAGTATTTT CASSDSTGGGTDTQYF
TRBJ2-5 NA TRBV5-1 NA TGCGCCAGCAGCTTGTCCGGGCAAGAGACCCAGTACTTC CASSLSGQETQYF